This TCR beta chain is drawn from a study of blood T cell repertoires in COVID-19 (dated by TCRdb to between 2020 and 2021). A note on the overall study: Samples from collaborators originated in the United States, Italy and Spain and spanned both the acute and convalescent phases of COVID-19. Subjects who had been exposed to COVID-19, were actively infected with it, or had recovered from it provided the deeply sampled blood TCRbeta repertoires that made up the dataset. The sample metadata nearly always contained a de-identified subject ID, COVID-19 status, age in years and sex. Where available, HLA class I and class II types were taken from metadata supplied by the sample provider and were not determined by assay-based typing. The material from the prospective study consisted of cDNA or gDNA derived from T cells, B-cell-depleted T cells, or PBMCs. Samples came from the ongoing ImmuneRACE study (first 160 participants) plus 1,254 subjects from 6 global collaborators. A freely available public database, intended as a resource for researchers studying the immune response to SARS-CoV-2, is where the repertoires were released. Study-level results and caveats: The amount of clinical and demographic metadata varied by source and participant and was provided uncurated.

The immunoSEQ Assay, a bias-controlled multiplex PCR, was used to amplify TCRbeta CDR3 regions from genomic DNA. In the paper's pipeline: Nucleated cell counts per sample were estimated from amplification of reference gene primers within the assay. Sequence reads were collapsed and filtered to measure the absolute abundance of every unique TCRbeta CDR3 rearrangement. For each sample, productive Simpson clonality was calculated as the square root of Simpson's diversity index across productive rearrangements. In TCRdb, the immuneACCESS table is reduced to in-frame sequences with V and J assigned. These tables do not hold every clone; where another copy was compared, an unresolved V gene accounts for under half, and the others remain unexplained. The DNA was the basis for D and trimming; V, J and clone size are from that table. The sample table lists roughly 100,000 clones, 65% to 90% of them with a count of one. The ten biggest clones cover less than 45% of the sample.

Between the V and J ends, shortened by 8 bases and 5 bases respectively, the junction contains 15 bases. The germline V gene sets CDR1 to MDHEN and CDR2 to SYDVKM. The CDR3, from cysteine to phenylalanine, totals 13 residues. This entry keeps only the CDR3 DNA: 39 bases, framed from base 1. Notes on this clone: This receptor's antigen is unknown. Base qualities are missing; no much larger clone stands one base away.

Whole blood was collected in K2EDTA tubes by collaborating institutions according to the institutions' own protocols. For TCRbeta analysis, collaborators shipped samples as frozen whole blood, isolated PBMCs, or DNA extracted from either of those sample types. Sample: peripheral blood. The origin of this receptor is an elderly man with acute or convalescent COVID-19. This sequence uses TRBV28 and TRBJ1-1; the D gene cannot be named for sure. The CDR3 region has the sequence CASRTVFLTEAFF. The DNA is as follows: TGTGCCAGCCGCACAGTTTTTCTGACTGAAGCTTTCTTT.